The 31 T cell receptor beta chains below come from one sample, sequenced in a study of blood T cells in healthy people across ages. Using a J-beta primer mix together with a sample-barcoded 5' primer, a second PCR was run for about 6 to 11 cycles. From the 5' RACE reads, TCRdb called clonotypes with MiXCR, one entry per CDR3 protein. The table lists about 580,000 distinct CDR3 sequences, around 48% of them singletons, with approximately 25% in the top ten. Sequenced material: blood. These receptors were taken from a man older than 75 in good health.

This clonotype has only a few counts. The rearrangement links TRBV20-1 to TRBJ2-1, with 7 bases identical to TRBD2. Germline CDR1 and CDR2: DFQATT and SNEGSKA (reference sequence). Trimming cost V 3 bases and J 1 base; bases outside gene matches: 15. CDR3 size: 18 residues. The CDR3 bases are TGCAGTGCTAGCCTACCCGGGGCGGGAGTAGGATCCTACAATGAGCAGTTCTTC. As protein: CSASLPGAGVGSYNEQFF.

The rearrangement joins TRBV20-1 to TRBJ2-5, with 11 bases matching TRBD2. The J call may be in error: the DNA end matches TRBJ2-7 better. The CDR3 contains 15 residues. Germline V gene lookup returns CDR1 DFQATT and CDR2 SNEGSKA (reference sequence). The CDR3 DNA sequence: TGCAGTGCTTGGGCGGGTAGCGGGAGGGCCTACGAGCAGTACTTC. Translated: CSAWAGSGRAYEQYF.

The chain joins TRBV20-1 to TRBJ1-1, with D unclear. This CDR3 is built from 11 residues. V shed 3 bases and J shed 5 bases, with 7 bases lying between them. Germline V gives CDR1 DFQATT, CDR2 SNEGSKA (reference sequence). The CDR3 nucleotides read TGCAGTGCTAGTCCTGGGACTGAAGCTTTCTTT. It codes for CSASPGTEAFF.

The gene calls are TRBV6-2 or TRBV6-3 and TRBJ2-7; D call uncertain. Germline assignment: CDR1 MNHEY and CDR2 SVGEGT. The CDR3 runs to 15 residues. With 7 bases removed from V and 1 base from J, the gap between germline ends came to 17 bases. The CDR3 sequence is CASMWARVPSYEQYF. CDR3 bases: TGTGCCAGCATGTGGGCTAGAGTGCCGTCCTACGAGCAGTACTTC.

The V call is TRBV25-1, the J call TRBJ1-6; no reliable D call. Germline CDR1 and CDR2: MGHDK and SYGVNS. V was trimmed by 0 bases and J by 5 bases, leaving 11 bases between them. The CDR3 has 16 amino acids. For the CDR3, the DNA is TGTGCCAGCAGTGAATATAAGGGTACGGATAATTCACCCCTCCACTTT. As protein: CASSEYKGTDNSPLHF.

This sequence joins TRBV20-1 and TRBJ2-1; no firm D call. The J call is doubtful: the DNA matches TRBJ2-7 better. Per germline, CDR1 DFQATT and CDR2 SNEGSKA (reference sequence). This CDR3 spans 15 amino acids. CDR3 nucleotide sequence: TGCAGTGCTAGAGCCCCCCCAAGCTCCTACAATGAGCAGTACTTC. Protein product: CSARAPPSSYNEQYF.

V is TRBV20-1 and J is TRBJ2-3, with D hard to call. CDR3 length: 15 residues. Trimming stripped 4 bases from V and 0 bases from J, with 14 bases between. Germline V gene lookup returns CDR1 DFQATT and CDR2 SNEGSKA (reference sequence). The chain's CDR3 is CSANPQSLSTDTQYF. The CDR3, as DNA: TGCAGTGCTAACCCCCAGAGTTTAAGCACAGATACGCAGTATTTT.

The chain recombines TRBV7-2 with TRBJ2-3; no firm D call. The CDR3 is made up of 12 amino acids. Trimming cost V 7 bases and J 2 bases, with 7 bases left between them. Germline values: CDR1 SGHTA, CDR2 FQGNSA. CDR3 DNA: TGTGCCAGCACCTCTCTCACAGATACGCAGTATTTT. Amino acids: CASTSLTDTQYF. Looking up the rest from reference TRBV7-2 and TRBJ2-3 gives the full variable domain: GAGVSQSPSNKVTEKGKDVELRCDPISGHTALYWYRQSLGQGLEFLIYFQGNSAPDKSGLPSDRFSAERTGGSVSTLTIQRTQQEDSAVYLCASTSLTDTQYFGPGTRLTVL.

For this clonotype: Compared with germline, one end of the junction differs, possibly owing to a read error. The chain is built from TRBV7-7 and TRBJ2-5, with TRBD2 matching over 7 bases. Germline values: CDR1 SSHAT, CDR2 FNYEAQ (reference sequence). The CDR3 runs to 16 residues. CDR3 in DNA: TGTGCTAGCAGCCTGCTTGGTGCGGGGGTAAAGGAGACCCAGTACTTC. This codes for CASSLLGAGVKETQYF.

The chain has TRBV7-9 and TRBJ2-7, with 7 positions matching TRBD1. This CDR3 contains 13 residues. Trimming cost V 5 bases and J 6 bases; bases outside gene matches: 7. The V gene's germline CDR1 is SEHNR and CDR2 FQNEAQ (reference sequence). The CDR3 loop is CASSLNRGSEQYF. The DNA of the CDR3 is TGTGCCAGCAGCCTTAACAGGGGCTCCGAGCAGTACTTC.

Comment on this clonotype: The junction differs from germline at one of its ends, possibly a read error. This rearrangement joins TRBV12-3 or TRBV12-4 to TRBJ2-3, with a weak D call TRBD1 (6 bases). The CDR3 is 15 residues long. DNA of the CDR3: TGTGCCGGCAGTCTCAGGGGTTTTCGGGAAGATACGCAGTATTTT. Residues: CAGSLRGFREDTQYF.

This clonotype was picked up one time. Germline and junction disagree at one end, which may indicate a read error. This rearrangement joins TRBV7-2 to TRBJ2-2; D is possibly TRBD1 (6 bases). The CDR3 spans 15 residues. CDR1 is SGHTA, CDR2 FQGNSA, per germline. The CDR3 region has the DNA TGTGCCGGCAGACCCTCGGGACAGAACACCGGGGAGCTGTTTTTT. This gives the protein CAGRPSGQNTGELFF.

This clonotype turned up a few times. V is TRBV29-1 and J is TRBJ2-3; 8 nucleotides align to TRBD1. The V gene end was trimmed by 4 bases and the J gene end by 5 bases; junction bases not matched to a gene: 8. CDR3 length: 14 residues. Germline V CDR1 and CDR2: SQVTM, ANQGSEA. DNA for the CDR3: TGCAGCGTTGTGACAGGGGTCCTCGGAGATACGCAGTATTTT. It codes for CSVVTGVLGDTQYF.

The chain links TRBV5-6 to TRBJ1-4; D remains unclear. The germline V and J ends were trimmed by 4 bases and 11 bases, with 18 bases remaining between them. CDR3 length: 14 amino acids. The germline V gene has CDR1 SGHDT and CDR2 YYEEEE. In DNA form, the CDR3 reads TGTGCCAGCAGCCGAGGACGGATCGACGGGAAACTGTTTTTT. Translation: CASSRGRIDGKLFF.

The V call is TRBV7-6, the J call TRBJ2-3; D unresolved. V lost 5 bases and J 11 bases, leaving 14 bases between the germline ends. Germline lookup yields CDR1 SGHVS and CDR2 FNYEAQ. The CDR3 runs 12 residues. CDR3: CASSRDSGMQYF. The CDR3 nucleotides read TGTGCCAGCAGCCGAGACTCGGGTATGCAGTATTTT.

CDR3 DNA: TGTGCCAGCATGAGGGACAGTGGGTATAATTCACCCCTCCACTTT. Encoded protein: CASMRDSGYNSPLHF. The chain uses TRBV2 and TRBJ1-6; 7 nucleotides align to TRBD1. In germline, CDR1 is SNHLY, CDR2 FYNNEI. V lost 7 bases and J lost 4; bases outside the gene matches: 7. The length of the CDR3 is 15 residues.

Only a few counts were recorded for this clonotype. The V gene is TRBV5-1, the J gene TRBJ2-1; 14 bases line up with TRBD2. V lost 2 bases and J lost 10; bases outside the gene matches: 8. This CDR3 contains 16 residues. Per the germline V gene, CDR1 is SGHRS and CDR2 is YFSETQ. This CDR3 is CASSFVPGLAGAEQFF. For the CDR3, the DNA is TGCGCCAGCAGCTTCGTCCCGGGACTAGCGGGAGCAGAGCAGTTCTTC. Using reference TRBV5-1 and TRBJ2-1 for the parts outside the CDR3, the full variable domain is KAGVTQTPRYLIKTRGQQVTLSCSPISGHRSVSWYQQTPGQGLQFLFEYFSETQRNKGNFPGRFSGRQFSNSRSEMNVSTLELGDSALYLCASSFVPGLAGAEQFFGPGTRLTVL.

With respect to this clonotype: Since a much larger clone is just one base distant, this may be a read error. The V call is TRBV29-1, the J call TRBJ2-5; 7 bases match TRBD1. Germline CDR1 and CDR2: SQVTM and ANQGSEA. CDR3 size: 16 residues. The trim removed 5 bases at V and 0 bases at J, leaving 12 bases unmatched. The CDR3 reads CSVSGTVIGYQETQYF. The CDR3 DNA is TGCAGCGTTAGTGGGACAGTGATCGGATACCAAGAGACCCAGTACTTC.

This clonotype was seen repeatedly, ten times or more. The chain employs TRBV28 and TRBJ2-6; no definite D call. The germline V gene has CDR1 MDHEN and CDR2 SYDVKM. The CDR3 has 13 amino acids. V was cut by 8 bases and J by 2 bases, with 7 bases left in between. The CDR3 region is CASGVAGANVLTF. The CDR3 nucleotides read TGTGCCAGCGGGGTTGCTGGGGCCAACGTCCTGACTTTC. The variable domain in full, completed from reference TRBV28 and TRBJ2-6, reads DVKVTQSSRYLVKRTGEKVFLECVQDMDHENMFWYRQDPGLGLRLIYFSYDVKMKEKGDIPEGYSVSREKKERFSLILESASTNQTSMYLCASGVAGANVLTFGAGSRLTVL.

V gene TRBV12-3 or TRBV12-4 combines with J gene TRBJ2-5; 9 bases map to TRBD2. The V segment lost 2 bases and the J segment 11 bases; nucleotides outside the gene matches: 15. This CDR3 spans 16 amino acids. CDR3 bases: TGTGCCAGCAGTTTACCGGGGACTAGCAGACGTAATGAGCAGTACTTC. This gives the protein CASSLPGTSRRNEQYF.

There are a few counts of this clonotype. The J gene is TRBJ1-1, the V gene TRBV3-1; possibly TRBD1 for D (5 bases). The V and J ends lost 1 base and 0 bases respectively, with 12 bases between them. Germline loops: CDR1 LGHDT, CDR2 YNNKEL (reference sequence). The CDR3 spans 16 residues. CDR3 coding DNA: TGTGCCAGCAGCCAAGGGGGACGGTACATGAACACTGAAGCTTTCTTT. Translating gives CASSQGGRYMNTEAFF.

CDR3 in amino acids: CSVAWGAGEKLFF. CDR3 sequence (DNA): TGCAGCGTTGCGTGGGGGGCTGGTGAAAAACTGTTTTTT. This chain joins TRBV29-1 and TRBJ1-4, with D possibly being TRBD1 (6 bases). Germline V CDR1 and CDR2: SQVTM, ANQGSEA. V gave up 4 bases and J gave up 7 bases, with 13 bases separating them. The CDR3 spans 13 residues.

The V gene is TRBV29-1, the J gene TRBJ1-2; D is unresolved. This CDR3 comprises 15 residues. Germline V gene lookup returns CDR1 SQVTM and CDR2 ANQGSEA. V lost 4 bases and J lost 0, with 15 bases in between. The chain's CDR3 is CSVGPPTNTNYGYTF. CDR3 coding DNA: TGCAGCGTTGGTCCGCCCACGAATACTAACTATGGCTACACCTTC.

V usage is TRBV30 and J usage is TRBJ1-2; the D gene is possibly TRBD1 (6 bases). V was pared by 0 bases and J by 8 bases, with 22 bases between. The CDR3 extends over 16 amino acids. Germline V gene data show CDR1 as GTSNPN and CDR2 as SVGIG (reference sequence). The CDR3 loop is CAWSVRRGALLRGYTF. CDR3 DNA: TGTGCCTGGAGTGTACGCCGGGGGGCTCTACTCAGGGGCTACACCTTC.

The chain's CDR3 is CSGRQSSYNEQFF. Written as DNA, the CDR3 is TGCAGCGGGCGTCAGAGCTCCTACAATGAGCAGTTCTTC. The rearrangement uses TRBV29-1 and TRBJ2-1; unclear D gene. V gave up 7 bases and J gave up 0 bases, with 10 bases separating them. Germline CDR1 is SQVTM and CDR2 is ANQGSEA. There are 13 residues in the CDR3.

The V gene is TRBV6-2 or TRBV6-3, the J gene TRBJ1-2; 7 bases match TRBD1. V dropped 6 bases and J dropped 2; count of bases not matched to a gene: 9. Germline V gives CDR1 MNHEY, CDR2 SVGEGT. This CDR3 has 15 residues. The CDR3 DNA is TGTGCCAGCAGCGACGGACAGGTCACGAACTATGGCTACACCTTC. This translates into CASSDGQVTNYGYTF.

V gene TRBV7-2 combines with J gene TRBJ1-1; no definite D call. CDR3 length: 14 amino acids. Germline values: CDR1 SGHTA, CDR2 FQGNSA. Trimming removed 5 bases from V and 4 bases from J, with 14 bases in between. CDR3: CASSPQWAVTEAFF. CDR3 bases: TGTGCCAGCAGCCCCCAGTGGGCGGTCACTGAAGCTTTCTTT.

The gene calls are TRBV18 and TRBJ2-7, with D perhaps matching TRBD1 or TRBD2 (5 bases each). V gave up 1 base and J gave up 5 bases, with 12 bases separating them. Looked up from germline, CDR1 is KGHSH and CDR2 is LQKENI. There are 14 residues in the CDR3. CDR3 amino acids: CASSPQGRDHEQYF. The CDR3 DNA follows: TGTGCCAGCTCACCACAGGGTAGGGACCACGAGCAGTACTTC.

This clonotype has just one count. A single base separates this from a much larger clone, so it may be a read error. The rearrangement links TRBV7-9 to TRBJ1-1, with D hard to call. The CDR3 spans 13 residues. Per the germline V gene, CDR1 is SEHNR and CDR2 is FQNEAQ (reference sequence). With 4 bases removed from V and 1 base from J, the gap between germline ends came to 7 bases. CDR3 DNA sequence: TGTGCCAGCAGCTCCCACAGGAACACTGAAGCTTTCTTT. Protein sequence: CASSSHRNTEAFF.

The J gene is TRBJ2-1, the V gene TRBV9, with a tentative D call TRBD2 (6 bases). Deletions cut 3 bases from V and 13 bases from J, with 17 bases between. Germline CDR1 SGDLS, CDR2 YYNGEE. The CDR3 covers 13 residues. CDR3 in DNA: TGTGCCAGCAGCGGGGGACTCGGCGAGACACAGTTCTTC. Translating gives CASSGGLGETQFF.

The chain carries TRBV7-2 and TRBJ2-5, with 7 bases aligning to TRBD1. There are 15 residues in the CDR3. With 8 bases clipped from V and 2 bases from J, the junction kept 11 bases outside the gene matches. CDR1 SGHTA and CDR2 FQGNSA come from the germline V gene. DNA for the CDR3: TGTACCAGCGGGGTAGGGGGCGGATTTCAAGAGACCCAGTACTTC. Amino acids: CTSGVGGGFQETQYF.